A selection of T cell receptor beta chains follows, all from one sample in a study of long-term antiretroviral therapy in people with HIV. The data were produced by immunoSEQ multiplex PCR, yet TCRdb's version contains in-frame clones alone and is incomplete. This sample has about 28,000 clones, with 65% to 85% found just once. Specimen: unsorted PBMCs, collected almost 2.9 years after starting antiretroviral therapy. The origin of the receptors is a man between 25 and 39 years old with HIV. The CDR3 runs from the conserved cysteine through the conserved F or W. D genes are given only for firm matches. Rows give clone size only sometimes, using once, few, many, or a class for an expanded clone.

v_gene	len	d_gene	abundance	j_gene	CDR3nt	CDR3aa
TRBV6-5	13	TRBD1	-	TRBJ1-1	TGTGCCAGCAGTAACAGGGGACGCAATGAAGCTTTCTTT	CASSNRGRNEAFF
TRBV19	16	-	-	TRBJ1-1	TGTGCCAGTAGTATGTTGAAAGGTAGGGGAAACACTGAAGCTTTCTTT	CASSMLKGRGNTEAFF
TRBV5-4	16	TRBD1	-	TRBJ2-1	TGTGCCAGCAGCTCGCAAAGGGGGCTTAATTACAATGAGCAGTTCTTC	CASSSQRGLNYNEQFF
TRBV4-1	20	TRBD2	-	TRBJ2-7	TGCGCCAGCAGCCAAGAGGGGTGGCTAGCGGGAGGTAACAGGGCCTACGAGCAGTACTTC	CASSQEGWLAGGNRAYEQYF
TRBV11-1	12	-	-	TRBJ2-5	TGTGCCAGCAGCCCTAGGGGAGAGACCCAGTACTTC	CASSPRGETQYF
TRBV5-4	14	-	-	TRBJ2-5	TGTGCCAGCAGCTCCTCTGCGGCTCAAGAGACCCAGTACTTC	CASSSSAAQETQYF
TRBV28	15	-	-	TRBJ1-1	TGTGCCAGCGCTCGCACAGACAGCTTGCACACTGAAGCTTTCTTT	CASARTDSLHTEAFF
TRBV9	14	-	-	TRBJ2-7	TGTGCCAGCAGCGGGGGAGGCACGGGCTACGAGCAGTACTTC	CASSGGGTGYEQYF
TRBV7-6	15	-	few	TRBJ1-6	TGTGCCAGCAGCCTCATCGACGGGGTCAATTCACCCCTCCACTTT	CASSLIDGVNSPLHF
TRBV25-1	15	TRBD1	-	TRBJ2-1	TGTGCCAGCAGTGGAGGGACAGGGCCCCACAATGAGCAGTTCTTC	CASSGGTGPHNEQFF
TRBV11-3	15	-	-	TRBJ2-1	TGTGCCAGCAGCCAAGGGGATAGCTCCTACAATGAGCAGTTCTTC	CASSQGDSSYNEQFF
TRBV11-3	13	-	-	TRBJ2-2	TGTGCCAGCAGCTTATCTTTCGTCGGGGAGCTGTTTTTT	CASSLSFVGELFF
TRBV19	14	-	-	TRBJ1-5	TGTGCCAGTAGTGGACCGGGGCCCGATCAGCCCCAGCATTTT	CASSGPGPDQPQHF
TRBV6-5	15	-	-	TRBJ1-4	TGTGCCAGCAGCTCCCCGGGACCACCCGGTGAAAAACTGTTTTTT	CASSSPGPPGEKLFF
TRBV15	14	-	few	TRBJ2-7	TGTGCCACCAGCAGAGATCGGCCTAGAGGCGAGCAGTACTTC	CATSRDRPRGEQYF
TRBV5-1	14	-	-	TRBJ1-1	TGCGCCAGCAGCTTGGTAGTAAGGGGACAAGAAGCTTTCTTT	CASSLVVRGQEAFF
TRBV7-8	12	-	-	TRBJ2-7	TGTGCCAGCACCGTTAACTCCTACGAGCAGTACTTC	CASTVNSYEQYF
TRBV19	15	-	-	TRBJ2-3	TGTGCCAGTAGAGGCCTTGGGGGGGCAACAGATACGCAGTATTTT	CASRGLGGATDTQYF
TRBV7-8	14	TRBD1	-	TRBJ2-5	TGTGCCAGCAGCCCTCGGACAGGGGGAGAGACCCAGTACTTC	CASSPRTGGETQYF
TRBV2	14	-	-	TRBJ2-7	TGTGCCAGCAGTGAATCCCCCATTTTCGGCGAGCAGTACTTC	CASSESPIFGEQYF
TRBV7-9	13	-	few	TRBJ1-5	TGTGCCAGCAGCACACAGGGTAACCAGCCCCAGCATTTT	CASSTQGNQPQHF
TRBV28	15	-	-	TRBJ1-2	TGTGCCAGCAGTTTACCCTACGGCGGGGGGTATGGCTACACCTTC	CASSLPYGGGYGYTF
TRBV23-1	19	-	-	TRBJ1-1	TGCGCCAGCAGCCCATCGGGCACAGGGTGCATTGAGGATAACACTGAAGCTTTCTTT	CASSPSGTGCIEDNTEAFF
TRBV5-4	12	TRBD1	-	TRBJ2-1	TGTGCCAGCAGCTACCGGGACAGGGGCCTGTTCTTC	CASSYRDRGLFF
TRBV5-1	15	TRBD2	-	TRBJ2-7	TGCGCCAGCAGCCCCACTAGAGCGGGGGAATACGAGCAGTACTTC	CASSPTRAGEYEQYF
TRBV7-3	13	-	-	TRBJ1-1	TGTGCCAGCAGCTTAGTTCAGGATGGTGAAGCTTTCTTT	CASSLVQDGEAFF
TRBV19	15	TRBD2	-	TRBJ2-3	TGTGCCAGTAGTTTTAGGACTAGCGGCACAGATACGCAGTATTTT	CASSFRTSGTDTQYF
TRBV14	14	-	-	TRBJ1-6	TGTGCCAGCAGTCTACGAACAGGAGGTTCACCCCTCCACTTT	CASSLRTGGSPLHF
TRBV27	23	TRBD1	-	TRBJ2-3	TGTGCCAGCAGTTTTTTGAAGCGCTACCGAGGGACAGGCCAATCCACTGACACAGATACGCAGTATTTT	CASSFLKRYRGTGQSTDTDTQYF
TRBV30	17	TRBD2	-	TRBJ2-5	TGTGCCTGGAGTGCAGGCAGGATAGCGGGGTCTCAAGAGACCCAGTACTTC	CAWSAGRIAGSQETQYF
TRBV2	15	-	-	TRBJ1-4	TGTGCCAGCAGTGTGCAGGGGAGCCCGAATGAAAAACTGTTTTTT	CASSVQGSPNEKLFF
TRBV19	16	-	-	TRBJ2-3	TGTGCCAGTAGTCCTAGGGGCTTAGTAATCACAGATACGCAGTATTTT	CASSPRGLVITDTQYF
TRBV11-2	14	-	-	TRBJ1-6	TGTGCCAGCAACTTCTGGGCAGGCAATTCACCCCTCCACTTT	CASNFWAGNSPLHF
TRBV10-1	13	-	-	TRBJ1-1	TGCGCCAGCAGTGCGCGGGAGAACACTGAAGCTTTCTTT	CASSARENTEAFF
TRBV5-1	15	-	-	TRBJ2-3	TGCGCCAGCAGCTTGAGAGGGATGGGCACAGATACGCAGTATTTT	CASSLRGMGTDTQYF
TRBV5-6	13	-	-	TRBJ2-7	TGTGCCAGCAGCTTGGAGAGCTCCTACGAGCAGTACTTC	CASSLESSYEQYF
TRBV7-2	14	-	-	TRBJ2-2	TGTGCCAGCAGCGATCCGGGACCCCTGGAGGAGCTGTTTTTT	CASSDPGPLEELFF
TRBV13	15	TRBD2	-	TRBJ2-1	TGTGCCAGCAGCCCCGGGACTAGGAGGGAGGGCGAGCAGTTCTTC	CASSPGTRREGEQFF
TRBV27	14	-	-	TRBJ1-5	TGTGCCAGCAGTTTACTGGGTTCGGATCAGCCCCAGCATTTT	CASSLLGSDQPQHF
TRBV2	14	TRBD1	-	TRBJ1-5	TGTGCCAGCAGTCTGACAGGGGGCAATCAGCCCCAGCATTTT	CASSLTGGNQPQHF
TRBV6-5	14	TRBD2	-	TRBJ2-7	TGTGCCAGCAGTGCGGGACTAGCGGCCTACGAGCAGTACTTC	CASSAGLAAYEQYF
TRBV27	14	-	few	TRBJ1-6	TGTGCCAGCAGTTGGAGGGGACTTGGTTCACCCCTCCACTTT	CASSWRGLGSPLHF
TRBV11-2	15	-	-	TRBJ1-1	TGTGCCAGCAGCCAAACGGACAGAAAGAACACTGAAGCTTTCTTT	CASSQTDRKNTEAFF
TRBV29-1	14	TRBD1	-	TRBJ1-1	TGCAGCGTTGGACAGGGCCAAATGAACACTGAAGCTTTCTTT	CSVGQGQMNTEAFF
TRBV7-9	17	TRBD1	-	TRBJ1-2	TGTGCCAGCAGCTTATCCCAGCCGGGACAGGGCGTTCATGGCTACACCTTC	CASSLSQPGQGVHGYTF
TRBV7-9	17	TRBD2	-	TRBJ2-2	TGTGCCAGCAGCCCCTCAGGGGTAGCGGGGGACACCGGGGAGCTGTTTTTT	CASSPSGVAGDTGELFF
TRBV15	14	-	-	TRBJ2-2	TGTGCCACCAGCAGAGATCTCGGTGCCGGGGAGCTGTTTTTT	CATSRDLGAGELFF
TRBV9	14	TRBD2	-	TRBJ2-7	TGTGCCAGCAGCGTTAGCGGGGGGGCCCACGAGCAGTACTTC	CASSVSGGAHEQYF
TRBV7-2	12	-	-	TRBJ2-3	TGTGCCAGCAGCTTAGGCGGTGGGGTGCAGTATTTT	CASSLGGGVQYF
TRBV7-9	14	-	-	TRBJ2-3	TGTGCCAGCAGCTCCTGGACGCTCACAGATACGCAGTATTTT	CASSSWTLTDTQYF
TRBV20-1	11	-	once	TRBJ2-7	TGCAGTGCTAGTCAGGTGGACGAGCAGTACTTC	CSASQVDEQYF
TRBV6-5	13	-	-	TRBJ1-6	TGTGCCAGCAGTTACCAGGGCTATTCACCCCTCCACTTT	CASSYQGYSPLHF
TRBV19	15	TRBD1	-	TRBJ2-6	TGTGCCAGTAGTATGGACAGGTCTGGGGCCAACGTCCTGACTTTC	CASSMDRSGANVLTF
TRBV28	16	TRBD2	-	TRBJ2-1	TGTGCCAGCAGCTTACTCGGGACTACCTCCTACAATGAGCAGTTCTTC	CASSLLGTTSYNEQFF
TRBV18	18	-	-	TRBJ2-7	TGTGCCAGCTCACCACTTCGCGCTCTCGGGGGGCTCGGCGGCGAGCAGTACTTC	CASSPLRALGGLGGEQYF
TRBV5-1	15	-	-	TRBJ2-1	TGCGCCAGCAGCCCGAGACTGGGCTCCTACAATGAGCAGTTCTTC	CASSPRLGSYNEQFF